This T cell receptor beta chain was found in a study of immune characterization of retroperitoneal liposarcoma. MiXCR, applied by TCRdb to the PCR reads, yields one record per CDR3 protein. Of fewer than 9,000 distinct CDR3 sequences detected, under 55% appear once; the ten largest clones hold 8.5% to 12%. Germline-derived CDR1 and CDR2 are MNHNS and SASEGT. The CDR3 consists of 11 residues. Between the trimmed V and J ends, which lost 5 bases and 9 bases, there was a span of 8 bases. The sequencing input was tumor tissue. The rearrangement uses TRBV6-1 and TRBJ2-1; the D gene is possibly TRBD1 (7 bases). The sequence came from a male donor with retroperitoneal liposarcoma. In DNA, the CDR3 is TGTGCCAGCAGTCAGGGGGGTGAGCAGTTCTTC. The encoded protein is CASSQGGEQFF.